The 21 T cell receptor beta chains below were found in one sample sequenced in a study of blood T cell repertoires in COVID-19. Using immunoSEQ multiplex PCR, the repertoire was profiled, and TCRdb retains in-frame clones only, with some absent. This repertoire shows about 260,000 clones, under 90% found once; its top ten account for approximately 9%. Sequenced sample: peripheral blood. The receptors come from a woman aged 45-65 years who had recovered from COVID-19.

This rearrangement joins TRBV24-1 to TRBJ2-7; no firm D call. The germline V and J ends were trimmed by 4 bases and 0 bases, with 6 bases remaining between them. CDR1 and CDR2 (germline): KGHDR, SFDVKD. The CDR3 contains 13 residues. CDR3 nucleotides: TGTGCCACCAGTGACCCCGTCTCCTACGAGCAGTACTTC. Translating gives CATSDPVSYEQYF.

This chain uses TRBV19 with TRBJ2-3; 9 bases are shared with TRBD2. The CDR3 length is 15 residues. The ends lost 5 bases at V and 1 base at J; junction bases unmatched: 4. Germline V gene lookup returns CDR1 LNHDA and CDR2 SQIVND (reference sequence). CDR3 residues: CASSLAGVGTDTQYF. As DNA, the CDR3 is TGTGCCAGTAGTTTAGCGGGAGTGGGCACAGATACGCAGTATTTT. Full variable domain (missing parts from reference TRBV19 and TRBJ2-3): DGGITQSPKYLFRKEGQNVTLSCEQNLNHDAMYWYRQDPGQGLRLIYYSQIVNDFQKGDIAEGYSVSREKKESFPLTVTSAQKNPTAFYLCASSLAGVGTDTQYFGPGTRLTVL.

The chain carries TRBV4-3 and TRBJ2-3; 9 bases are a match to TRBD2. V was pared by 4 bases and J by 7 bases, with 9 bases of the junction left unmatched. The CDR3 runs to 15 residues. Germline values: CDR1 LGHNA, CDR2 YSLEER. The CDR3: CASSLRGGASHTQYF. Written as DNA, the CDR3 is TGCGCCAGCAGCCTTCGCGGGGGGGCGTCTCATACGCAGTATTTT.

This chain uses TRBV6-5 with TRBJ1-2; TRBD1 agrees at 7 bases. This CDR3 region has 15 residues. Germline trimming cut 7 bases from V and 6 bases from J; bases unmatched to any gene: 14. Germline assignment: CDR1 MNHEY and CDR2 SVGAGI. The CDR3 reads CASIHQDPDRDGYTF. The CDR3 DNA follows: TGTGCCAGCATTCACCAGGACCCCGACAGGGATGGCTACACCTTC.

This chain's CDR3 is CASSVRQGDLQGAFF. CDR3 nucleotides: TGTGCCAGCAGTGTCCGACAGGGGGACCTCCAGGGAGCTTTCTTT. The genes are TRBV6-4 and TRBJ1-1; 9 nucleotides line up with TRBD1. Looked up from germline, CDR1 is MRHNA and CDR2 is SNTAGT. V trimming: 4 bases; J trimming: 10 bases; junction bases outside the gene matches: 13. This CDR3 comprises 15 residues.

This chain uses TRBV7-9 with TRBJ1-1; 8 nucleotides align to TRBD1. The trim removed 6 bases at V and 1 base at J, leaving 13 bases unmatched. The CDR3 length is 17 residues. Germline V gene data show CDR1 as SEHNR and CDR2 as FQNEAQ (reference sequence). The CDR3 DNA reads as TGTGCCAGCAGGGTCCAGGGGGCACGGTCCTCGAACACTGAAGCTTTCTTT. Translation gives CASRVQGARSSNTEAFF.

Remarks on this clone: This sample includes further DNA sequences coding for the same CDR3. The CDR3 reads CASRPTGSSYNSPLHF. The DNA of the CDR3 is TGTGCCAGCAGGCCGACAGGGAGCTCCTATAATTCACCCCTCCACTTT. This sequence joins TRBV2 and TRBJ1-6, with TRBD1 matching 7 bases. This CDR3 has 16 amino acids. CDR1 is SNHLY and CDR2 is FYNNEI in the germline V gene. V lost 6 bases, J lost 0 bases, and 5 bases stayed unmatched.

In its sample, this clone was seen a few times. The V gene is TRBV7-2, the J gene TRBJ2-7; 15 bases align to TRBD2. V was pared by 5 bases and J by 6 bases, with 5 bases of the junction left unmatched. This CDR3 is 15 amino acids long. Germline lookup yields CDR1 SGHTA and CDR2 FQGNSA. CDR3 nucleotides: TGTGCCAGCAGCGTGGGACTAGCGGGAGGTATCGAGCAGTACTTC. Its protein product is CASSVGLAGGIEQYF.

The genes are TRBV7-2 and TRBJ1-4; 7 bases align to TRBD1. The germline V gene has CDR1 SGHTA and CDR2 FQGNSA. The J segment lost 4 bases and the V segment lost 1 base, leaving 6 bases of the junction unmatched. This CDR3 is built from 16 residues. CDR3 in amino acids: CASSLGGTDGNEKLFF. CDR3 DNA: TGTGCCAGCAGCTTAGGGGGGACAGACGGTAATGAAAAACTGTTTTTT. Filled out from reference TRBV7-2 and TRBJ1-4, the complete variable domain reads GAGVSQSPSNKVTEKGKDVELRCDPISGHTALYWYRQSLGQGLEFLIYFQGNSAPDKSGLPSDRFSAERTGGSVSTLTIQRTQQEDSAVYLCASSLGGTDGNEKLFFGSGTQLSVL.

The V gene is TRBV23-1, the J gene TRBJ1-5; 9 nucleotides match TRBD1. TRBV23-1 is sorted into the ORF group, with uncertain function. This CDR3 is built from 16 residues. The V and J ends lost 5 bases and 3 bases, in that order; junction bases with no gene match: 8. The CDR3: CASSKRTGGDNQPQHF. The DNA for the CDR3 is TGCGCCAGCAGTAAAAGAACAGGGGGCGACAATCAGCCCCAGCATTTT.

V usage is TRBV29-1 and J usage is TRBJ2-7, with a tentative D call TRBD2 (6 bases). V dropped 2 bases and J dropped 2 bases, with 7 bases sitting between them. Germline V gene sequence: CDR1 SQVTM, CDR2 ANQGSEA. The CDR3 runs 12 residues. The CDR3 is CSVEWGAYEQYF. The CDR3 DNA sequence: TGCAGCGTTGAATGGGGGGCCTACGAGCAGTACTTC.

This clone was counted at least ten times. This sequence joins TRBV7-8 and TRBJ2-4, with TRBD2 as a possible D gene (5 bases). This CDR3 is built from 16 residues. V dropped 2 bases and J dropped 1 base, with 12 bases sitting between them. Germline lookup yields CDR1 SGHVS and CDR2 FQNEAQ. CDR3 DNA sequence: TGTGCCAGCAGCTTAAGTCCGACTACGGCCAAAAACATTCAGTACTTC. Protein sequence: CASSLSPTTAKNIQYF.

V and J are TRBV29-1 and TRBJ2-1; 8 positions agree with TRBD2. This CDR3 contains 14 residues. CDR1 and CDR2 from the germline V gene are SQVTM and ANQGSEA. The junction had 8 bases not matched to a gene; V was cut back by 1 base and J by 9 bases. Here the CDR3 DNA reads TGCAGCGTTGAAGGGACGGGAGGGAATCCTGAGCAGTTCTTC. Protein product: CSVEGTGGNPEQFF.

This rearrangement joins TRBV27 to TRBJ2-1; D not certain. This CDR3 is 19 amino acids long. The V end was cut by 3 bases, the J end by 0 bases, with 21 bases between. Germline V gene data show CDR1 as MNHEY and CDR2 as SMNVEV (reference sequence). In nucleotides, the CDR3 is TGTGCCAGCAGTTTCGATCTTCCCTTTAGTCTGAGCTCCTACAATGAGCAGTTCTTC. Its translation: CASSFDLPFSLSSYNEQFF.

The CDR3 DNA reads TGTGCCATCAGTGATGCGGGATTGGACACTGAAGCTTTCTTT. Translating it yields CAISDAGLDTEAFF. The chain joins TRBV10-3 to TRBJ1-1, with D unclear. The V end was cut by 3 bases, the J end by 3 bases, with 11 bases between. CDR3 size: 14 residues. CDR1 and CDR2 (germline): ENHRY, SYGVKD.

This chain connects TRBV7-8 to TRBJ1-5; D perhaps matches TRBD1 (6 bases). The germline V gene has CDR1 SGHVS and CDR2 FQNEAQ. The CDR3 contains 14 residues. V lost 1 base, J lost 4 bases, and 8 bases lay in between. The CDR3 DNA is TGTGCCAGCAGCTTAGGCAGGGGTAATCAGCCCCAGCATTTT. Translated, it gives CASSLGRGNQPQHF.

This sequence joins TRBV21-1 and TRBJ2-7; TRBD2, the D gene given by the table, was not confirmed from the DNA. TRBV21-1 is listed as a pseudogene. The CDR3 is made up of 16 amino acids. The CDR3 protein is CASSGPGLTIPYEQYF. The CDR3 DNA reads TGTGCCAGCAGCGGGCCGGGACTCACAATCCCCTACGAGCAGTACTTC.

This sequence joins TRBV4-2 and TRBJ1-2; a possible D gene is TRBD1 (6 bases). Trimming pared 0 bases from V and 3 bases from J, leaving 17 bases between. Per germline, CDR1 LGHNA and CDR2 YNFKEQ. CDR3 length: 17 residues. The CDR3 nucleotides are TGTGCCAGCAGCCAAGATTTACGAGGGGGAGACTACTATGGCTACACCTTC. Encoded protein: CASSQDLRGGDYYGYTF.

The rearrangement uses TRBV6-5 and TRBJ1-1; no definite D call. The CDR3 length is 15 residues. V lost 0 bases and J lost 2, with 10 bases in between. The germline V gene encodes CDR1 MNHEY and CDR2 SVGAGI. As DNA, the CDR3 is TGTGCCAGCAGTTACTCGGGCAGAGCCAACACTGAAGCTTTCTTT. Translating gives CASSYSGRANTEAFF.

The CDR3 DNA is TGTGCCAGCAGAAGGGAGCTGGATGGCTACACCTTC. Translating it yields CASRRELDGYTF. The chain combines TRBV12-3 or TRBV12-4 with TRBJ1-2; D is undetermined. This CDR3 has 12 residues. The germline V and J ends were trimmed by 6 bases and 6 bases, with 11 bases remaining between them.

CDR3: CASSGSNRDYQETQYF. The CDR3 DNA sequence: TGTGCCAGCAGCGGGTCGAACCGGGACTACCAAGAGACCCAGTACTTC. The J gene is TRBJ2-5, the V gene TRBV5-4, with D maybe TRBD2 (6 bases). Germline CDR1 reads SGHNT; CDR2 reads YYREEE (reference sequence). CDR3 length equals 16 residues. With 4 bases removed from V and 0 bases from J, the gap between germline ends came to 16 bases. Full variable domain (outside the CDR3, taken from reference TRBV5-4 and TRBJ2-5): ETGVTQSPTHLIKTRGQQVTLRCSSQSGHNTVSWYQQALGQGPQFIFQYYREEENGRGNFPPRFSGLQFPNYSSELNVNALELDDSALYLCASSGSNRDYQETQYFGPGTRLLVL.